The sequence of this TCR beta chain was determined in a study of control samples from healthy donors and cancer patients. The ends lost 5 bases at V and 0 bases at J; junction bases unmatched: 9. CDR3 length: 17 residues. Germline assignment: CDR1 SGHAT and CDR2 FQNNGV. Assay: immunoSEQ multiplex PCR; the TCRdb copy retains only in-frame clones and omits some. Of about 92,000 clones in the sample, roughly 78% were seen once. Material for sequencing was blood. This chain links TRBV11-2 with TRBJ2-7, with 11 positions matching TRBD1. The sequence came from a woman between 55 and 75 years old in good health. The CDR3 is CASSLGTGGTLSYEQYF. CDR3 DNA: TGTGCCAGCAGCCTCGGGACAGGGGGGACCCTCTCCTACGAGCAGTACTTC.